The next 31 T cell receptor beta chains were all read from a single sample in a study of T cells in Graves' hyperthyroidism and ophthalmopathy. Amplification targeted TCR beta CDR3 regions from RNA transcripts. The HTBI primer set drove a first-round RT-PCR of the TCR CDR3. TCRdb reprocessed the multiplex PCR reads via MiXCR and lists one record per CDR3 protein. The sample lists a few hundred thousand distinct CDR3 sequences, about 14% seen once, with roughly a fifth in the top ten. The material sequenced was blood. The receptor source for this set is a woman aged 25 to 39 with Graves' ophthalmopathy.

Regarding this clonotype: As the CDR3 is not closed by the conserved phenylalanine or tryptophan, this likely results from a read error. The chain carries TRBV9 and TRBJ2-2; possibly TRBD1 for D (6 bases). The CDR3 is 15 amino acids. V shed 1 base and J shed 4 bases, with 11 bases lying between them. Germline assignment: CDR1 SGDLS and CDR2 YYNGEE. CDR3: CASSVSRGGTGELFS. The CDR3 DNA follows: TGTGCCAGCAGCGTAAGCAGGGGCGGCACCGGGGAGCTGTTTTCT.

This clonotype was recorded many times. The rearrangement uses TRBV7-8 and TRBJ2-1, with D uncertain. The germline V gene has CDR1 SGHVS and CDR2 FQNEAQ. V dropped 1 base and J dropped 3 bases, with 13 bases sitting between them. The CDR3 has 16 residues. Here the CDR3 reads CASSLVSNRGYNEQFF. The CDR3 bases are TGTGCCAGCAGCTTAGTTTCGAACAGAGGCTACAATGAGCAGTTCTTC.

Turning to this clonotype: This could be a read error, since a much larger clone is one nucleotide away. V is TRBV13 and J is TRBJ1-1; D gene unclear. Trimming pared 3 bases from V and 6 bases from J, leaving 11 bases between. Germline V gives CDR1 PRHDT, CDR2 FYEKMQ (reference sequence). The CDR3 has 13 amino acids. The chain's CDR3 is CASSFGRRPEAFF. The DNA for the CDR3 is TGTGCCAGCAGCTTCGGTCGTAGGCCTGAAGCTTTCTTT.

This clonotype was detected ten times or more. The chain recombines TRBV20-1 with TRBJ2-3, with a weak D call TRBD2 (5 bases). The germline gives CDR1 DFQATT, CDR2 SNEGSKA (reference sequence). CDR3 length equals 16 residues. The V gene lost 1 base and the J gene lost 0 bases, with 14 bases spanning the gap. CDR3 DNA sequence: TGCAGTGCTAGAGGTCCGACTAAAGAAAGCACAGATACGCAGTATTTT. Amino acid sequence: CSARGPTKESTDTQYF.

The chain couples TRBV7-9 to TRBJ2-7; D might be TRBD1 or TRBD2, each matching 5 bases. Germline loops: CDR1 SEHNR, CDR2 FQNEAQ (reference sequence). The length of the CDR3 is 15 residues. Trimming took 8 bases from V and 6 from J, leaving 23 bases between them. The CDR3 bases are TGTGCCAGCTCCGGCCGGGACCCCACCGTTTTCGAGCAGTACTTC. Its translation is CASSGRDPTVFEQYF.

This clonotype was observed a handful of times. Germline is not matched at one junction end, which may reflect a read error. The CDR3 spells CASRFGQGIFTGELFF. The CDR3 bases are TGCGCCAGCCGCTTTGGACAGGGGATTTTCACCGGGGAGCTGTTTTTT. V is TRBV5-1 and J is TRBJ2-2; 9 nucleotides align to TRBD1. CDR1 and CDR2 (germline): SGHRS, YFSETQ. This CDR3 region has 16 residues.

In the case of this clonotype: A much larger clone differs by one base, so this may be a read error. This chain joins TRBV6-1 and TRBJ2-2, with TRBD1 matching over 8 bases. In germline, CDR1 is MNHNS, CDR2 SASEGT. J was trimmed by 1 base and V by 11 bases; bases with no gene match: 6. This CDR3 spans 14 amino acids. The CDR3 region is CAGPGQENTGELFF. The DNA of the CDR3 is TGTGCCGGCCCGGGACAGGAGAACACCGGGGAGCTGTTTTTT.

Ten or more counts support this clonotype. The chain combines TRBV3-1 with TRBJ2-5; D is unresolved. The ends were cut back, 2 bases at V and 5 bases at J, with 15 bases in the middle. The CDR3 is 15 residues long. Germline V gene lookup returns CDR1 LGHDT and CDR2 YNNKEL (reference sequence). The CDR3 DNA follows: TGTGCCAGCAGCCAATTGGGGTCAAAGTTGGAGACCCAGTACTTC. Its translation: CASSQLGSKLETQYF.

This chain links TRBV6-5 with TRBJ2-2; TRBD2 might be the D (5 bases). This CDR3 is built from 15 residues. V lost 2 bases, J lost 5 bases, and 12 bases lay in between. CDR1 is MNHEY, CDR2 SVGAGI, per germline. The DNA of the CDR3 is TGTGCCAGCAGTTACCCCGGGATGGGAACCGGGGAGCTGTTTTTT. Translating it yields CASSYPGMGTGELFF.

This clonotype has ten or more counts. V usage is TRBV20-1 and J usage is TRBJ2-3, with TRBD2 matching 10 bases. Germline lookup yields CDR1 DFQATT and CDR2 SNEGSKA (reference sequence). This CDR3 is built from 15 residues. The trim removed 5 bases at V and 5 bases at J, leaving 10 bases unmatched. As DNA, the CDR3 is TGCAGTGCTCCGGCGAGCGGGGGGGCGATAGATACGCAGTATTTT. It encodes CSAPASGGAIDTQYF.

This chain links TRBV29-1 with TRBJ2-1, with a possible D match to TRBD1 (5 bases). The germline V gene encodes CDR1 SQVTM and CDR2 ANQGSEA. V dropped 0 bases and J dropped 7 bases, with 13 bases sitting between them. The CDR3 is made up of 14 amino acids. CDR3 DNA sequence: TGCAGCGTTGAAGATCCCCAGGGCCGGAATGAGCAGTTCTTC. Amino acids: CSVEDPQGRNEQFF.

This clonotype was counted a few times. This chain uses TRBV3-1 with TRBJ1-2, with 7 positions matching TRBD1. The germline CDR1 and CDR2 sequences are LGHDT and YNNKEL (reference sequence). The CDR3 is made up of 14 amino acids. V shed 1 base and J 6 bases; nucleotides not matched to a gene: 5. CDR3 DNA sequence: TGTGCCAGCAGCCAAGTCGCAGGGGGGAATGGCTACACCTTC. It codes for CASSQVAGGNGYTF.

The J gene is TRBJ1-6, the V gene TRBV12-3 or TRBV12-4, with a weak D call TRBD1 (5 bases). The ends were cut back, 7 bases at V and 2 bases at J, with 9 bases in the middle. The CDR3 loop spans 14 amino acids. As DNA, the CDR3 is TGTGCCAGCAACCGACAGCCCTATAATTCACCCCTCCACTTT. Translating gives CASNRQPYNSPLHF.

This clonotype was seen ten or more times. V usage is TRBV20-1 and J usage is TRBJ1-1; D is possibly TRBD1 (5 bases). V was shortened by 1 base and J by 6 bases, with 15 bases between the two germline ends. Germline CDR1 DFQATT, CDR2 SNEGSKA (reference sequence). The CDR3 covers 14 residues. Here the CDR3 DNA reads TGCAGTGCTAGAGTTCACCAGGGCTTGGCTGAAGCTTTCTTT. The encoded protein is CSARVHQGLAEAFF.

This clonotype was observed many times. The chain carries TRBV6-1 and TRBJ1-2; 8 bases fit TRBD1. Trimming cost V 6 bases and J 3 bases; bases outside gene matches: 6. The CDR3 contains 14 residues. The germline V gene encodes CDR1 MNHNS and CDR2 SASEGT. In DNA, the CDR3 is TGTGCCAGCAGGGCACCGGGACAGGACTATGGCTACACCTTC. Translating gives CASRAPGQDYGYTF.

This clonotype occurred many times. The rearrangement links TRBV7-9 to TRBJ2-3; 13 bases line up with TRBD2. CDR3 length equals 16 residues. From germline, CDR1 is SEHNR and CDR2 FQNEAQ (reference sequence). V shed 5 bases and J 1 base; nucleotides not matched to a gene: 3. CDR3 sequence reads: CASSKLAGGGTDTQYF. The CDR3 coding sequence is TGTGCCAGCAGCAAACTAGCGGGGGGGGGCACAGATACGCAGTATTTT.

This clonotype has a count of ten or more. This chain uses TRBV18 with TRBJ1-1; perhaps TRBD1 as D (5 bases). Germline lookup yields CDR1 KGHSH and CDR2 LQKENI. This CDR3 comprises 14 residues. Trimming pared 4 bases from V and 6 bases from J, leaving 15 bases between. In DNA, the CDR3 is TGTGCCAGCTCACTTCAGGGCGAGGAAGCTGAAGCTTTCTTT. Its translation: CASSLQGEEAEAFF. Filled out from reference TRBV18 and TRBJ1-1, the complete variable domain reads NAGVMQNPRHLVRRRGQEARLRCSPMKGHSHVYWYRQLPEEGLKFMVYLQKENIIDESGMPKERFSAEFPKEGPSILRIQQVVRGDSAAYFCASSLQGEEAEAFFGQGTRLTVV.

In its sample, this clonotype was seen many times. The J gene is TRBJ1-1, the V gene TRBV28, with unresolved D. CDR1 and CDR2 (germline): MDHEN, SYDVKM. V was shortened by 5 bases and J by 1 base, with 17 bases between the two germline ends. The CDR3 length is 16 residues. In nucleotides, the CDR3 is TGTGCCAGCAGTCCACGAAACTTGGCAAAGAACACTGAAGCTTTCTTT. It codes for CASSPRNLAKNTEAFF.

This clonotype was detected many times. The CDR3, as DNA: TGTGCCAGCAGCCAAGGTCCGGGTTTCACAGATACGCAGTATTTT. Translated: CASSQGPGFTDTQYF. The chain joins TRBV3-1 to TRBJ2-3; no definite D call. CDR3 length: 15 amino acids. Trimming stripped 1 base from V and 2 bases from J, with 10 bases between. The germline gives CDR1 LGHDT, CDR2 YNNKEL (reference sequence).

J is TRBJ1-6 and V is TRBV30; 7 positions agree with TRBD1. The junction had 7 bases not matched to a gene; V was cut back by 5 bases and J by 6 bases. Per germline, CDR1 GTSNPN and CDR2 SVGIG (reference sequence). The CDR3 runs to 14 residues. Here the CDR3 DNA reads TGTGCCTGGGAACCTGGGACAGCTAATTCACCCCTCCACTTT. Its protein is CAWEPGTANSPLHF.

This clonotype came up many times. The gene calls are TRBV11-3 and TRBJ2-7; D remains unclear. CDR3 length: 11 residues. Germline CDR1 is SGHNT and CDR2 is YENEEA. V gave up 3 bases and J gave up 6 bases, with 6 bases separating them. The CDR3 region has the DNA TGTGCCAGCAGCTTTACCGGCGAGCAGTACTTC. Translated: CASSFTGEQYF. The entire variable domain, with the rest obtained from reference TRBV11-3 and TRBJ2-7, is as follows: EAGVVQSPRYKIIEKKQPVAFWCNPISGHNTLYWYLQNLGQGPELLIRYENEEAVDDSQLPKDRFSAERLKGVDSTLKIQPAELGDSAVYLCASSFTGEQYFGPGTRLTVT.

The chain carries TRBV6-1 and TRBJ1-1; TRBD1 is a possible D gene (6 bases). This CDR3 has 12 residues. The V and J ends lost 5 bases and 8 bases respectively, with 12 bases between them. Germline V lookup: CDR1 MNHNS, CDR2 SASEGT. The CDR3 region has the DNA TGTGCCAGCAGTCAGACAGGAACCGAAGCTTTCTTT. It encodes CASSQTGTEAFF.

This clonotype was seen repeatedly, ten times or more. The J gene is TRBJ2-3, the V gene TRBV7-2, with 10 positions matching TRBD1. The V and J ends lost 5 bases and 2 bases, in that order; junction bases with no gene match: 7. This CDR3 contains 16 residues. CDR1 SGHTA and CDR2 FQGNSA come from the germline V gene. DNA of the CDR3: TGTGCCAGCAGCCACTCCGGGACAGGGGACACAGATACGCAGTATTTT. It specifies CASSHSGTGDTDTQYF.

The gene calls are TRBV19 and TRBJ1-3, with unresolved D. Trimming shortened V by 3 bases and J by 0 bases, and 9 bases separated the two germline ends. The CDR3 has 15 amino acids. Germline V gives CDR1 LNHDA, CDR2 SQIVND (reference sequence). The CDR3 DNA follows: TGTGCCAGTAGTATTTCCGTGCTCTCTGGAAACACCATATATTTT. Translating gives CASSISVLSGNTIYF.

The rearrangement joins TRBV29-1 to TRBJ2-3; possibly TRBD2 for D (5 bases). The germline V gene has CDR1 SQVTM and CDR2 ANQGSEA. CDR3 size: 16 residues. The V gene lost 5 bases and the J gene lost 8 bases, with 26 bases spanning the gap. CDR3 nucleotides: TGCAGCGTTCCGGGGATGCGGCCCTCTGTATCGGTTACGCAGTATTTT. It yields the protein CSVPGMRPSVSVTQYF.

This clonotype was counted between two and nine times. The J gene is TRBJ2-2, the V gene TRBV19; 14 nucleotides align to TRBD2. In germline, CDR1 is LNHDA, CDR2 SQIVND (reference sequence). This CDR3 region has 17 residues. After removal of 7 bases from V and 4 bases from J, the junction contained 8 bases not matched to a gene. The CDR3 DNA reads as TGTGCCAGTACAAGACTAGCGGGGGGGCCTGGCACCGGGGAGCTGTTTTTT. Translating gives CASTRLAGGPGTGELFF.

The rearrangement joins TRBV5-1 to TRBJ2-1; 9 nucleotides match TRBD2. Germline V gene data show CDR1 as SGHRS and CDR2 as YFSETQ. The CDR3 spans 15 residues. The J segment lost 8 bases and the V segment lost 0 bases, leaving 6 bases of the junction unmatched. The CDR3: CASSLGSGRGDEQFF. CDR3 sequence (DNA): TGCGCCAGCAGCTTGGGTAGCGGGAGAGGCGATGAGCAGTTCTTC.

This clonotype was picked up many times. The V and J genes are TRBV5-1 and TRBJ2-3; tentatively, D is TRBD1 or TRBD2 (5 bases each). Germline V gives CDR1 SGHRS, CDR2 YFSETQ. Between the trimmed V and J ends, which lost 7 bases and 2 bases, there was a span of 17 bases. The CDR3 runs to 15 residues. CDR3 DNA sequence: TGCGCCAGCGGGGGACGAGGGGAAGTCACAGATACGCAGTATTTT. It codes for CASGGRGEVTDTQYF.

Note on this clonotype: A much larger clone lies one base from this, so it may be a read error. This rearrangement joins TRBV7-3 to TRBJ2-2; TRBD1 agrees at 8 bases. CDR1 is SGHTA, CDR2 FQGTGA, per germline. The CDR3 totals 14 residues. The CDR3 bases are TGTGCCAGCAGCCCTACAGGGGGGTCCGGGGTGCTGTTTTTT. Translated, it gives CASSPTGGSGVLFF.

This clonotype has at least ten counts. The chain recombines TRBV28 with TRBJ1-2, with 9 positions matching TRBD1. This CDR3 has 14 residues. V lost 3 bases to trimming and J lost 8 bases; unmatched junction nucleotides: 7. Germline V gene lookup returns CDR1 MDHEN and CDR2 SYDVKM. The DNA of the CDR3 is TGTGCCAGCAGTTTCTCCGGGACAGGGAGAGGCTACACCTTC. Amino acid sequence: CASSFSGTGRGYTF.

This clonotype has at least ten counts. The V gene is TRBV5-8, the J gene TRBJ1-2, with D perhaps matching TRBD1 (5 bases). Trimming left V 3 bases short and J 2 bases short, with 14 bases between. The CDR3 is 15 amino acids. CDR1 and CDR2 from the germline V gene are SGHTS and YDEGEE. In DNA form, the CDR3 reads TGTGCCAGCAGCTCCCAAGGACGGGGGAACTATGGCTACACCTTC. This translates into CASSSQGRGNYGYTF.